These T cell receptor beta chains were read from a single sample in a study of T cells expressing NK-cell markers. For each CDR3 protein, TCRdb gives one entry from its re-call of the 5' RACE reads, without DNA. Listed are about 260,000 distinct CDR3 sequences; around 0.37% falls within the top ten. What was sequenced was blood T cells: a sorted CD56 or NKG2C T cell subset, CD4+ or CD8+ T cells, or bulk PBMC T cells (not recorded which). These receptors originate from a man between 18 and 29 years old in good health. Both conserved end residues are part of each CDR3.

21	TRBJ2-3	TRBV10-3	CAISDEPGQKGTQSSTDTQYF
15	TRBJ1-2	TRBV7-2	CASSLTRVYNYGYTF
15	TRBJ2-1	TRBV6-1	CASSQPTRGYNEQFF
13	TRBJ2-3	TRBV5-6	CASTSGVTDTQYF
13	TRBJ2-7	TRBV30	CAWSAVGPYEQYF
13	TRBJ1-2	TRBV2	CASSETRSYGYTF
14	TRBJ1-1	TRBV29-1	CSAAPGTANTEAFF
15	TRBJ1-1	TRBV18	CASSPPATSNTEAFF
14	TRBJ2-7	TRBV12-3/TRBV12-4	CASSTRQGLHEQYF
15	TRBJ2-3	TRBV20-1	CSASGLAGEGGTQYF
14	TRBJ1-1	TRBV5-1	CASSLGQANTEAFF
20	TRBJ2-3	TRBV5-1	CASSLGLAGGPVLGADTQYF